This TCR beta chain was captured by sequencing in a study of blood T cell repertoires in COVID-19. Ten or more counts support this clone. V shed 4 bases, J shed 16 bases, and the junction held 5 bases outside the gene matches. In germline, CDR1 is MNHEY, CDR2 SVGEGT. The CDR3 has 11 amino acids. The table came from immunoSEQ multiplex PCR; TCRdb's copy has only in-frame clones and leaves some out. This sample yields around 150,000 clones, of which around 73% are seen a single time; approximately 11% belongs to the top ten. The V gene is TRBV6-2 or TRBV6-3, the J gene TRBJ2-1, with 9 bases lining up with TRBD1. This TCR derives from a man in his 60s who had recovered from COVID-19. Specimen: peripheral blood. The CDR3 loop reads CASSSGQGVFF. CDR3 DNA sequence: TGTGCCAGCAGTTCGGGACAGGGCGTCTTCTTC.